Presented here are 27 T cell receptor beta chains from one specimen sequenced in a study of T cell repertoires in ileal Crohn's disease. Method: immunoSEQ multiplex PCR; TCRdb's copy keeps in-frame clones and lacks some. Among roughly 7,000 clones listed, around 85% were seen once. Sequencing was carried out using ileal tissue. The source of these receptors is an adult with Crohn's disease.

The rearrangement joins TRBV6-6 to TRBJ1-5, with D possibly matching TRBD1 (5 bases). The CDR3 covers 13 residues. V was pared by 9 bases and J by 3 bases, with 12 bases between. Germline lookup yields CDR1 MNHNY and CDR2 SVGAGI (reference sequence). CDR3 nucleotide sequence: TGTGCCAGAAGCTCGGGGGTCAATCAGCCCCAGCATTTT. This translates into CARSSGVNQPQHF.

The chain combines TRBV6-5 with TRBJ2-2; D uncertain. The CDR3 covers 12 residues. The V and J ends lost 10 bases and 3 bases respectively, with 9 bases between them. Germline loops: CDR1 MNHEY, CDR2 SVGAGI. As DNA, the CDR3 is TGTGCCACCCTAGAGGACACCGGGGAGCTGTTTTTT. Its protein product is CATLEDTGELFF.

The CDR3 nucleotides are TGTGCCATCAGTGGAGGGGGAGCGGGAGGCCAAGATACGCAGTATTTT. Residues: CAISGGGAGGQDTQYF. The chain has TRBV10-3 and TRBJ2-3; 9 nucleotides align to TRBD2. CDR1 and CDR2 (germline): ENHRY, SYGVKD. CDR3 length equals 16 residues. Losses at the gene ends were 4 bases for V and 5 bases for J; bases not matched to a gene: 10.

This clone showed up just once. Written as DNA, the CDR3 is TGTGCCAGCTCGCTCGGACAGGCGGGGTATGGCTACACCTTC. Its protein is CASSLGQAGYGYTF. The chain joins TRBV18 to TRBJ1-2; 7 bases align to TRBD1. V dropped 6 bases and J dropped 5; count of bases not matched to a gene: 9. This CDR3 spans 14 amino acids. CDR1 KGHSH and CDR2 LQKENI come from the germline V gene.

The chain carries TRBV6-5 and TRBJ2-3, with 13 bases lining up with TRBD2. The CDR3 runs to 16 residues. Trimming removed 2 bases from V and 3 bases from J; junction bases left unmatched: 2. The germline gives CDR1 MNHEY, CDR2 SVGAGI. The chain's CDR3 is CASSYRLAGGTDTQYF. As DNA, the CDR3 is TGTGCCAGCAGTTACCGACTAGCGGGAGGTACAGATACGCAGTATTTT.

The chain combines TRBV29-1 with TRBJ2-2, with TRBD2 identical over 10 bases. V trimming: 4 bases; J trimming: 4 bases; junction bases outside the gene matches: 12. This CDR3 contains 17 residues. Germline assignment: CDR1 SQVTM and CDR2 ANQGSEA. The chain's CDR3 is CSVGASGSIGGTGELFF. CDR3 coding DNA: TGCAGCGTTGGGGCTAGCGGGAGCATCGGGGGCACCGGGGAGCTGTTTTTT.

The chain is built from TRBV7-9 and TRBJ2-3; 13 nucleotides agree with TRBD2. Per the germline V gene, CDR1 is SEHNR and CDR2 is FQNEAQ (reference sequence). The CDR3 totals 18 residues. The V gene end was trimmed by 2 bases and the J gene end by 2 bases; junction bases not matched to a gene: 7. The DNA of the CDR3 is TGTGCCAGCAGCTTACGAGGGACTAGCGGGAAGGCCACAGATACGCAGTATTTT. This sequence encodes CASSLRGTSGKATDTQYF. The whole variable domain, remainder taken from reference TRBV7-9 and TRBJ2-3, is DTGVSQNPRHKITKRGQNVTFRCDPISEHNRLYWYRQTLGQGPEFLTYFQNEAQLEKSRLLSDRFSAERPKGSFSTLEIQRTEQGDSAMYLCASSLRGTSGKATDTQYFGPGTRLTVL.

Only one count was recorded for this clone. CDR3 in amino acids: CASSTTPVATEAFF. The CDR3 coding sequence is TGTGCCAGCAGCACCACGCCGGTTGCCACTGAAGCTTTCTTT. The V and J genes are TRBV7-8 and TRBJ1-1; D is ambiguous. Trimming took 5 bases from V and 4 from J, leaving 14 bases between them. Germline V gene data show CDR1 as SGHVS and CDR2 as FQNEAQ. This CDR3 region has 14 residues. The full variable domain, its missing parts supplied by reference TRBV7-8 and TRBJ1-1, is GAGVSQSPRYKVAKRGQDVALRCDPISGHVSLFWYQQALGQGPEFLTYFQNEAQLDKSGLPSDRFFAERPEGSVSTLKIQRTQQEDSAVYLCASSTTPVATEAFFGQGTRLTVV.

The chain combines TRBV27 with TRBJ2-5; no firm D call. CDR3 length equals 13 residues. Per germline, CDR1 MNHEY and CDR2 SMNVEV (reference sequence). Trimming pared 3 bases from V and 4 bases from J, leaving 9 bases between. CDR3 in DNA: TGTGCCAGCAGTTTCTTATCCGGAGAGACCCAGTACTTC. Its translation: CASSFLSGETQYF.

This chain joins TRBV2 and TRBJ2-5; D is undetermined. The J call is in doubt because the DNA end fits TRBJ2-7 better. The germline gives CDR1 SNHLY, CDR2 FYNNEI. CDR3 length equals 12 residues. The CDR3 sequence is CAGAVGSHEQYF. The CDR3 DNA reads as TGTGCCGGCGCCGTCGGGTCCCACGAGCAGTACTTC.

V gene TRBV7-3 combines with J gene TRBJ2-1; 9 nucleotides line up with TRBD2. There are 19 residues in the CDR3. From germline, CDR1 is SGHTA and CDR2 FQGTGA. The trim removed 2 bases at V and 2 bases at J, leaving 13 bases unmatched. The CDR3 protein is CASSLFGGGASGPYNEQFF. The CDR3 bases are TGTGCCAGCAGCTTATTCGGCGGGGGGGCCTCAGGCCCCTACAATGAGCAGTTCTTC.

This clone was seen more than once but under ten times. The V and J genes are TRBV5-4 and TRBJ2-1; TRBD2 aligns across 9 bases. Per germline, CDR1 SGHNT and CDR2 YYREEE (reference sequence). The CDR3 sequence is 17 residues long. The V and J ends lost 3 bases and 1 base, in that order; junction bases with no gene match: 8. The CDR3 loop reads CASSSPTSGVSYNEQFF. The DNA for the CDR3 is TGTGCCAGCAGCTCGCCGACTAGCGGAGTATCCTACAATGAGCAGTTCTTC.

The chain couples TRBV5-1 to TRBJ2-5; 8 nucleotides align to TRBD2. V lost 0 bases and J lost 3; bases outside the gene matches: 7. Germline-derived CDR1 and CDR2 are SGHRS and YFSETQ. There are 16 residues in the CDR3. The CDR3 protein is CASSLEVAGIEETQYF. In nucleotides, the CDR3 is TGCGCCAGCAGCTTGGAGGTAGCGGGAATTGAAGAGACCCAGTACTTC.

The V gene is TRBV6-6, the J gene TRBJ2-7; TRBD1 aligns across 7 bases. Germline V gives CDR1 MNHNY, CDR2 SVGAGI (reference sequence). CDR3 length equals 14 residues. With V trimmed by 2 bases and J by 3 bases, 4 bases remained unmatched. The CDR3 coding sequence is TGTGCCAGCAGTTACCACCGGGACAGCTACGAGCAGTACTTC. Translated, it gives CASSYHRDSYEQYF.

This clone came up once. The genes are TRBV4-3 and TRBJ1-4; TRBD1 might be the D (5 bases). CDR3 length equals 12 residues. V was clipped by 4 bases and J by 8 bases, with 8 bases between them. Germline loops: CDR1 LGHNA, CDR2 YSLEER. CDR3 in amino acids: CASSPTEEKLFF. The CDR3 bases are TGCGCCAGCAGCCCGACAGAGGAAAAACTGTTTTTT.

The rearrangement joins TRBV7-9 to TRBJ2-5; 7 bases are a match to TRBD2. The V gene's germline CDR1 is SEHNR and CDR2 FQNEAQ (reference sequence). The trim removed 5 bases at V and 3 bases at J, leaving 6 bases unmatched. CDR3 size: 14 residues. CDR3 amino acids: CASSPWGGKETQYF. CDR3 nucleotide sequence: TGTGCCAGCAGCCCCTGGGGGGGGAAAGAGACCCAGTACTTC.

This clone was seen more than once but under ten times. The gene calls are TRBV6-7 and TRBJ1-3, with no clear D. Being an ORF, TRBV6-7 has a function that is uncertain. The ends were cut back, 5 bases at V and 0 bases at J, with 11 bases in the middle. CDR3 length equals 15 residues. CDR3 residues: CASSTPRSSGNTIYF. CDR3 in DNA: TGTGCCAGCAGTACCCCCCGGAGCTCTGGAAACACCATATATTTT.

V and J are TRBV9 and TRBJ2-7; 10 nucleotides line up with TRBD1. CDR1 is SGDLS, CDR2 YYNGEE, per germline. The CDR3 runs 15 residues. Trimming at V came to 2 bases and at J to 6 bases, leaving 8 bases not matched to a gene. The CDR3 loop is CASSVSAGQGGEQYF. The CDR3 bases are TGTGCCAGCAGCGTCAGCGCCGGACAGGGGGGCGAGCAGTACTTC.

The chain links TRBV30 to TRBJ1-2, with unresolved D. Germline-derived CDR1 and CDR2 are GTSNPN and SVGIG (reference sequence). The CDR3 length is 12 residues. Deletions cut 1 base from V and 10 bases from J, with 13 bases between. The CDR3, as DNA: TGTGCCTGGAGTGAATTAGGCGGGGTCTACACCTTC. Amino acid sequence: CAWSELGGVYTF.

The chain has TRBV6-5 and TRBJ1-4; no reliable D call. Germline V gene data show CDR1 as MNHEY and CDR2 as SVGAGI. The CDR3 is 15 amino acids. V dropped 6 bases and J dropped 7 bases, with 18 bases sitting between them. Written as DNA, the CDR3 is TGTGCCAGCAGCCGGCGGGCAGGCGTGGCTGAAAAACTGTTTTTT. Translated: CASSRRAGVAEKLFF.

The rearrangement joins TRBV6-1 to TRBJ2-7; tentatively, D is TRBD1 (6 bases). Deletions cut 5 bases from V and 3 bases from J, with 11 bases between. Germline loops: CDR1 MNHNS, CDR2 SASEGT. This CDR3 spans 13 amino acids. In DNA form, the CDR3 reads TGTGCCAGCAGTTCGACAGGCAACTACGAGCAGTACTTC. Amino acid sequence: CASSSTGNYEQYF.

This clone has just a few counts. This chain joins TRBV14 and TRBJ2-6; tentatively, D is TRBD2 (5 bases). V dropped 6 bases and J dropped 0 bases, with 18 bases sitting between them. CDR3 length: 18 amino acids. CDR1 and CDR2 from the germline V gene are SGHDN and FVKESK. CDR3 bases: TGTGCCAGCAGACTTAACAGAGGGTTGAGCTCTGGGGCCAACGTCCTGACTTTC. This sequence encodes CASRLNRGLSSGANVLTF.

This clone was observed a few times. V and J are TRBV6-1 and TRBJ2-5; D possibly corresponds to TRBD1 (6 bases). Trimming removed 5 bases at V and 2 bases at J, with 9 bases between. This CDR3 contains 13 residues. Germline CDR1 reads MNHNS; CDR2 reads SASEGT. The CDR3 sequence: CASSRGGQETQYF. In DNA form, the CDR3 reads TGTGCCAGCAGTCGAGGGGGTCAAGAGACCCAGTACTTC.

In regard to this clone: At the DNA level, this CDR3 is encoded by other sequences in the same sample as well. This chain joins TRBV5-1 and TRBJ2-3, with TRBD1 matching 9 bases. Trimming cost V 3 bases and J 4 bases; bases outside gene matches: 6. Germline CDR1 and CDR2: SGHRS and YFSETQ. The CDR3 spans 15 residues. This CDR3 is CASSSGTGSSDTQYF. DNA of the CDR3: TGCGCCAGCAGCTCCGGGACAGGGAGTTCAGATACGCAGTATTTT.

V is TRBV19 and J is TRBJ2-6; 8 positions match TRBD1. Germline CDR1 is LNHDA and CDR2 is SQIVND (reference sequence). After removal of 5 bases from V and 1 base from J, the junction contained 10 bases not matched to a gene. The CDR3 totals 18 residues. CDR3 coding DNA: TGTGCCAGTAGTCCTCAATGGACAGGGAGATCTGGGGCCAACGTCCTGACTTTC. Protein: CASSPQWTGRSGANVLTF.

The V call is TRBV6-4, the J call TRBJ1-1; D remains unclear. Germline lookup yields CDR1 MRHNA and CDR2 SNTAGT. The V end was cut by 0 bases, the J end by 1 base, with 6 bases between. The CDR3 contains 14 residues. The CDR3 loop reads CASSDSSTNTEAFF. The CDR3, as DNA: TGTGCCAGCAGTGACTCGTCTACGAACACTGAAGCTTTCTTT.

The CDR3 loop is CASRDPGLAASTDTQYF. For the CDR3, the DNA is TGTGCCAGCAGGGACCCGGGACTAGCGGCTAGCACAGATACGCAGTATTTT. The rearrangement links TRBV2 to TRBJ2-3; 11 positions match TRBD2. J gave up 0 bases and V 6 bases, and 8 bases lay outside the gene matches. The CDR3 length is 17 residues. Germline V gene data show CDR1 as SNHLY and CDR2 as FYNNEI.